This T cell receptor (beta chain) originates from a study of beta chain features in type 1 diabetes. Study background: Patients did not differ from healthy donors in age, gender or cell yield. Notes on the study in general: Patients' naive, central memory and Treg TCRB repertoires seemed closer to one another than those of healthy donors. There was a moderate but significant shortening of TCRB CDR3s in all four CD4+ subsets of Type 1 diabetes patients.

It was via CD45RO/CCR7/CD25/CD127/CD95/CD27 that CD4+ naive, central memory, regulatory and stem cell-like memory cells were sorted. Each of the sorted populations had a purity greater than 95%. As for this clone: Its specificity is unknown.

Since all of the isolated RNA was reverse transcribed, expressed TCRB transcripts were what got sequenced. The repertoire was sequenced with immunoSEQ multiplex PCR; TCRdb's copy has only in-frame clones and lacks some. The table has around 250,000 clones, roughly 20% seen once. The V end lost 3 bases, the J end lost 1 base, and 9 bases lay between the germline ends. Germline values: CDR1 SGHTA, CDR2 FQGNSA. The CDR3 consists of 14 residues. The sequenced sample consisted of naive CD4+ T cells from blood. The source is a woman between 40 and 55 years old with type 1 diabetes. The V and J genes are TRBV7-2 and TRBJ1-1; D call uncertain. DNA of the CDR3: TGTGCCAGCAGCTTTTCACTGCAGAACACTGAAGCTTTCTTT. Encoded protein: CASSFSLQNTEAFF.